A single sample is the source of the 28 T cell receptor beta chains below, sequenced in a study of Graves' ophthalmopathy and Graves' hyperthyroidism. Amplified material comprised TCR beta CDR3 regions derived from RNA transcripts. First-round RT-PCR used HTBI primers; second-round multiplex PCR followed. From the multiplex PCR reads, TCRdb called clonotypes with MiXCR, one entry per CDR3 protein. The repertoire holds roughly 420,000 distinct CDR3 sequences, with over 20% as singletons. Source material: peripheral blood. Receptors were obtained from a woman younger than 30 with stable Graves' hyperthyroidism.

V gene TRBV12-3 or TRBV12-4 combines with J gene TRBJ1-1, with D uncertain. V lost 6 bases, J lost 8 bases, and 10 bases lay in between. The CDR3 covers 11 residues. CDR3 nucleotide sequence: TGTGCCAGCAGAACCAATGACGAAGCTTTCTTT. It encodes CASRTNDEAFF.

The table lists this clonotype with many counts. The chain has TRBV3-1 and TRBJ2-7; D not certain. This CDR3 region has 15 residues. The germline V gene encodes CDR1 LGHDT and CDR2 YNNKEL (reference sequence). V was shortened by 0 bases and J by 2 bases, with 11 bases between the two germline ends. CDR3 residues: CASSQDSYSTYEQYF. The CDR3 DNA reads TGTGCCAGCAGCCAAGATTCTTACTCTACCTACGAGCAGTACTTC.

There are a few counts of this clonotype. The genes are TRBV12-3 or TRBV12-4 and TRBJ1-1; D perhaps matches TRBD1 (5 bases). The CDR3 contains 12 residues. Trimming left V 6 bases short and J 3 bases short, with 8 bases between. The CDR3 here is CASRGDDTEAFF. In DNA, the CDR3 is TGTGCCAGCAGAGGGGATGACACTGAAGCTTTCTTT.

This clonotype has ten or more counts. This sequence joins TRBV29-1 and TRBJ1-1; weak D call: TRBD1 (6 bases). CDR1 is SQVTM, CDR2 ANQGSEA, per germline. The V end was cut by 5 bases, the J end by 1 base, with 11 bases between. The CDR3 sequence is 13 residues long. The CDR3: CSVMLGGNTEAFF. The CDR3, as DNA: TGCAGCGTTATGCTAGGGGGGAACACTGAAGCTTTCTTT. Full variable domain (missing parts from reference TRBV29-1 and TRBJ1-1): SAVISQKPSRDICQRGTSLTIQCQVDSQVTMMFWYRQQPGQSLTLIATANQGSEATYESGFVIDKFPISRPNLTFSTLTVSNMSPEDSSIYLCSVMLGGNTEAFFGQGTRLTVV.

In its sample, this clonotype was seen many times. V and J are TRBV30 and TRBJ1-1; TRBD1 matches at 9 bases. Germline CDR1 and CDR2: GTSNPN and SVGIG (reference sequence). The CDR3 covers 13 residues. V was clipped by 6 bases and J by 4 bases; unmatched bases: 6. CDR3 amino acids: CACDRGRSTEAFF. The CDR3 region has the DNA TGTGCCTGTGACAGGGGGAGGAGCACTGAAGCTTTCTTT. Variable domain in full (rest from reference TRBV30 and TRBJ1-1): SQTIHQWPATLVQPVGSPLSLECTVEGTSNPNLYWYRQAAGRGLQLLFYSVGIGQISSEVPQNLSASRPQDRQFILSSKKLLLSDSGFYLCACDRGRSTEAFFGQGTRLTVV.

As to this clonotype: This sequence may be a read error, since a much larger clone differs from it by one base. This chain uses TRBV11-2 with TRBJ2-4, with a possible D match to TRBD2 (5 bases). The CDR3 is 12 amino acids. CDR1 and CDR2 (germline): SGHAT, FQNNGV. CDR3 in amino acids: CASSPPSPIKYF. In nucleotides, the CDR3 is TGTGCCAGCAGCCCACCTAGCCCCATTAAGTACTTC.

This chain uses TRBV30 with TRBJ2-5, with TRBD1 matching over 7 bases. This CDR3 region has 13 residues. The V gene end was trimmed by 5 bases and the J gene end by 2 bases; junction bases not matched to a gene: 5. The germline V gene encodes CDR1 GTSNPN and CDR2 SVGIG (reference sequence). In DNA, the CDR3 is TGTGCCTGGGACAGGGCGCGGCAAGAGACCCAGTACTTC. Its translation: CAWDRARQETQYF.

This clonotype turned up a few times. The chain's CDR3 is CASSPSGKEQETQYF. The CDR3, as DNA: TGCGCCAGCAGCCCTTCCGGGAAAGAACAAGAGACCCAGTACTTC. This chain connects TRBV4-1 to TRBJ2-5; possibly TRBD2 for D (5 bases). Germline loops: CDR1 MGHRA, CDR2 YSYEKL. Trimming took off 4 bases at V and 2 bases at J, with 14 bases between the two ends. CDR3 length equals 15 residues.

The genes are TRBV30 and TRBJ1-1, with 7 bases that match TRBD1. This CDR3 contains 15 residues. V lost 1 base to trimming and J lost 5 bases; unmatched junction nucleotides: 10. The germline gives CDR1 GTSNPN, CDR2 SVGIG (reference sequence). CDR3 amino acids: CAWSAVSTGNTEAFF. For the CDR3, the DNA is TGTGCCTGGAGTGCGGTTTCGACAGGGAATACTGAAGCTTTCTTT.

There are many counts of this clonotype. The CDR3 protein is CSARASSVPEQYF. Written as DNA, the CDR3 is TGCAGTGCTAGAGCTTCTAGCGTTCCCGAGCAGTACTTC. This chain uses TRBV20-1 with TRBJ2-7; perhaps TRBD2 as D (6 bases). V lost 1 base to trimming and J lost 6 bases, with 13 bases between them. In germline, CDR1 is DFQATT, CDR2 SNEGSKA (reference sequence). The CDR3 is 13 amino acids.

This clonotype was seen more than once but under ten times. The genes are TRBV18 and TRBJ2-7, with 9 bases aligning to TRBD1. Trimming removed 0 bases from V and 3 bases from J; junction bases left unmatched: 3. Germline CDR1 KGHSH, CDR2 LQKENI. The CDR3 consists of 15 residues. Written as DNA, the CDR3 is TGTGCCAGCTCACCACCGGGGACAGGGATCTACGAGCAGTACTTC. Translated: CASSPPGTGIYEQYF.

This clonotype was counted many times. The chain couples TRBV24-1 to TRBJ2-5; 7 bases are shared with TRBD1. V lost 10 bases and J lost 3; bases outside the gene matches: 7. CDR1 is KGHDR and CDR2 is SFDVKD in the germline V gene. CDR3 length: 13 residues. CDR3 loop: CATGTEGKETQYF. The CDR3 DNA follows: TGTGCCACAGGGACAGAAGGAAAAGAGACCCAGTACTTC.

This clonotype has at least ten counts. The CDR3: CASSFSGFPREAFF. The CDR3, as DNA: TGTGCCAGCAGTTTCTCAGGGTTTCCCCGTGAAGCTTTCTTT. V gene TRBV6-2 or TRBV6-3 combines with J gene TRBJ1-1; D may be TRBD1 (5 bases). The germline V gene encodes CDR1 MNHEY and CDR2 SVGEGT. Trimming removed 4 bases from V and 7 bases from J, with 16 bases in between. The length of the CDR3 is 14 residues.

This clonotype was picked up many times. V is TRBV4-3 and J is TRBJ1-3; D not certain. The CDR3 spans 16 residues. Germline CDR1 reads LGHNA; CDR2 reads YSLEER. With 1 base removed from V and 2 bases from J, the gap between germline ends came to 12 bases. The CDR3 sequence: CASSQALDGTGNTIYF. DNA for the CDR3: TGCGCCAGCAGCCAAGCCCTGGACGGTACTGGAAACACCATATATTTT.

This clonotype occurred many times. The genes are TRBV12-3 or TRBV12-4 and TRBJ1-5, with D hard to call. V shed 1 base and J shed 9 bases, with 13 bases lying between them. This CDR3 has 14 residues. CDR3 sequence: CASSLGRLGRPQHF. CDR3 DNA sequence: TGTGCCAGCAGTTTAGGTCGGCTAGGGAGGCCCCAGCATTTT.

Ten or more counts support this clonotype. This rearrangement joins TRBV2 to TRBJ2-5; D remains unclear. The CDR3 extends over 15 amino acids. Germline V gene data show CDR1 as SNHLY and CDR2 as FYNNEI. The V end lost 2 bases, the J end lost 4 bases, and 14 bases lay between the germline ends. The chain's CDR3 is CASSEKLLAGETQYF. The CDR3 DNA reads TGTGCCAGCAGTGAAAAGTTATTAGCTGGAGAGACCCAGTACTTC.

The chain joins TRBV19 to TRBJ2-2; D not certain. CDR1 and CDR2 from the germline V gene are LNHDA and SQIVND (reference sequence). The CDR3 loop spans 18 amino acids. V lost 5 bases and J lost 3, with 22 bases in between. The CDR3 loop is CASSALPPGPADTGELFF. CDR3 DNA sequence: TGTGCCAGTAGTGCCCTCCCCCCCGGGCCCGCGGACACCGGGGAGCTGTTTTTT. Full variable domain (rest looked up from reference TRBV19 and TRBJ2-2): DGGITQSPKYLFRKEGQNVTLSCEQNLNHDAMYWYRQDPGQGLRLIYYSQIVNDFQKGDIAEGYSVSREKKESFPLTVTSAQKNPTAFYLCASSALPPGPADTGELFFGEGSRLTVL.

This clonotype was counted ten times or more. It may be a read error: a sequence one base away is much more abundant. V is TRBV27 and J is TRBJ2-7, with D perhaps assigned TRBD1 or TRBD2 (5 bases each). Germline V gene data show CDR1 as MNHEY and CDR2 as SMNVEV (reference sequence). Trimming stripped 3 bases from V and 4 bases from J, with 16 bases between. The length of the CDR3 is 15 residues. In DNA form, the CDR3 reads TGTGCCAGCAGTTTCTCCGGGGACGGTGGATACGAGCAGTACTTC. As protein: CASSFSGDGGYEQYF.

Ten or more counts support this clonotype. The V call is TRBV12-3 or TRBV12-4, the J call TRBJ2-5, with TRBD1 matching over 8 bases. The junction had 10 bases not matched to a gene; V was cut back by 5 bases and J by 5 bases. The CDR3 is 15 residues long. CDR3 bases: TGTGCCAGCAGTCTAGTGACAGGGGAAGCGGAGACCCAGTACTTC. Translating gives CASSLVTGEAETQYF.

The chain links TRBV20-1 to TRBJ2-7; 7 bases align to TRBD1. V shed 6 bases and J 6 bases; nucleotides not matched to a gene: 8. This CDR3 is built from 12 residues. The germline V gene encodes CDR1 DFQATT and CDR2 SNEGSKA (reference sequence). Here the CDR3 DNA reads TGCAGTGCACACAGGGGACGTGGCGAGCAGTACTTC. This translates into CSAHRGRGEQYF.

This clonotype has only a few counts. With a much larger clone just one base away, this may be a read error. V gene TRBV6-1 combines with J gene TRBJ2-7; D uncertain. Germline V gene data show CDR1 as MNHNS and CDR2 as SASEGT. The CDR3 spans 15 residues. As DNA, the CDR3 is TGTGCCAGCAGTGAAGGAACTCTTAGCTCCTACGAGCAGTGCTTC. Protein sequence: CASSEGTLSSYEQCF.

Many counts were recorded for this clonotype. V and J are TRBV30 and TRBJ2-2; no clear D. This CDR3 has 12 residues. Germline CDR1 GTSNPN, CDR2 SVGIG (reference sequence). The V gene lost 1 base and the J gene lost 9 bases, with 9 bases spanning the gap. CDR3 DNA sequence: TGTGCCTGGAGTGGATCCCAATGGGAGCTGTTTTTT. Translated, it gives CAWSGSQWELFF.

The chain joins TRBV11-1 to TRBJ2-7; 7 positions agree with TRBD2. CDR3 length: 17 residues. With V trimmed by 1 base and J by 1 base, 10 bases remained unmatched. The germline CDR1 and CDR2 sequences are SGHAT and FQDESV (reference sequence). CDR3: CASSLVPLGGKSYEQYF. As DNA, the CDR3 is TGTGCCAGCAGCTTAGTCCCGTTGGGGGGGAAATCCTACGAGCAGTACTTC.

This clonotype was recorded once. The chain carries TRBV12-3 or TRBV12-4 and TRBJ2-5; 8 nucleotides match TRBD2. The CDR3 extends over 16 amino acids. V lost 6 bases to trimming and J lost 4 bases; unmatched junction nucleotides: 13. CDR3 nucleotides: TGTGCCAGCAGCGCGCCATTGACGGGGGGGCGAGAGACCCAGTACTTC. The encoded protein is CASSAPLTGGRETQYF.

This clonotype was detected many times. This chain uses TRBV20-1 with TRBJ2-7; 10 bases are a match to TRBD2. V gave up 3 bases and J gave up 8 bases; unmatched junction bases: 10. Germline V gene lookup returns CDR1 DFQATT and CDR2 SNEGSKA (reference sequence). There are 14 residues in the CDR3. Here the CDR3 reads CSASKLAGRGQQYF. As DNA, the CDR3 is TGCAGTGCTAGTAAACTAGCGGGACGGGGCCAGCAGTACTTC.

This clonotype was observed at least ten times. V usage is TRBV24-1 and J usage is TRBJ1-1; TRBD1 matches 7 bases. CDR1 KGHDR and CDR2 SFDVKD come from the germline V gene. Losses at the gene ends were 5 bases for V and 5 bases for J; bases not matched to a gene: 4. CDR3 length: 13 amino acids. Written as DNA, the CDR3 is TGTGCCACCAGTGCAGGGGGGAAAACTGAAGCTTTCTTT. This gives the protein CATSAGGKTEAFF.

This clonotype came up many times. The V and J genes are TRBV6-1 and TRBJ2-5; D gene uncertain. This CDR3 is 15 amino acids long. V lost 1 base to trimming and J lost 1 base, with 10 bases between them. Germline CDR1 reads MNHNS; CDR2 reads SASEGT. CDR3 region: CASSEVVFPQETQYF. CDR3 in DNA: TGTGCCAGCAGTGAAGTTGTGTTCCCCCAAGAGACCCAGTACTTC.

The sample holds many counts of this clonotype. The V gene is TRBV6-2 or TRBV6-3, the J gene TRBJ1-5, with TRBD1 identical over 10 bases. Germline trimming cut 7 bases from V and 6 bases from J; bases unmatched to any gene: 3. CDR3 size: 13 residues. Germline V gene sequence: CDR1 MNHEY, CDR2 SVGEGT. The CDR3 sequence: CASTGQGTQPQHF. For the CDR3, the DNA is TGTGCCAGCACGGGACAGGGGACTCAGCCCCAGCATTTT.